This TCR beta chain was identified in a study of cytomegalovirus exposure and HLA in healthy donors. Overall study: Earlier results showed 117 million unique TCR beta sequences derived from some 180 million T cells. Study-wide results and caveats: The likely explanation for a cluster of highly shared sequence variants was sequencing artifact. TCR beta V- and J-gene trimming was later associated with a missense DCLRE1C variant.

PCR employed 60 Vbeta and 13 Jbeta primers. Repertoires were generated with immunoSEQ multiplex PCR, while TCRdb's copy carries only in-frame clones and drops some. The table has around 100,000 clones, around four fifths seen once; the top ten hold less than 4%. Germline V gives CDR1 ENHRY, CDR2 SYGVKD. V was clipped by 5 bases and J by 6 bases; unmatched bases: 7. The CDR3 length is 15 residues. As to this clone: Its antigen is unidentified.

V is TRBV10-3 and J is TRBJ2-2; 9 nucleotides match TRBD1. The receptor's source is a man aged 30 to 45 in good health and CMV-seropositive. The sequenced material came from PBMCs. In DNA, the CDR3 is TGTGCCATCAGTTGGACAGGGGTGAGGTCCGGGGAGCTGTTTTTT. This translates into CAISWTGVRSGELFF.